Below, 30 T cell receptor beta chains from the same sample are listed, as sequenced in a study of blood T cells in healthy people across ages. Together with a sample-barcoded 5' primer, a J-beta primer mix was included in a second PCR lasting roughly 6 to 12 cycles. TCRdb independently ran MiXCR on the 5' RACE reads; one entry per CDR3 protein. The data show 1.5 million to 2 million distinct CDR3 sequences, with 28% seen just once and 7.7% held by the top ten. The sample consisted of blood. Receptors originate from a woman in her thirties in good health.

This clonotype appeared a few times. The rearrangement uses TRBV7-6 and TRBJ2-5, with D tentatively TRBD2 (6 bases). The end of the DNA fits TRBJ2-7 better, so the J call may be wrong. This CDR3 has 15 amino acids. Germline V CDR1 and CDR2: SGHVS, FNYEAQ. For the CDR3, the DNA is TGTGCCAGCAGCTCCCTTGCGCGCGGGGTCTACGAGCAGTACTTC. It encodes CASSSLARGVYEQYF.

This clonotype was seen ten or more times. CDR3 DNA: TGTGCCACCAGCGTCTCCCGGCGCAATGAGCAGTTCTTC. This codes for CATSVSRRNEQFF. The gene calls are TRBV15 and TRBJ2-1, with D unclear. There are 13 residues in the CDR3. V was pared by 5 bases and J by 6 bases, with 11 bases between. Germline loops: CDR1 LNHNV, CDR2 YYDKDF (reference sequence).

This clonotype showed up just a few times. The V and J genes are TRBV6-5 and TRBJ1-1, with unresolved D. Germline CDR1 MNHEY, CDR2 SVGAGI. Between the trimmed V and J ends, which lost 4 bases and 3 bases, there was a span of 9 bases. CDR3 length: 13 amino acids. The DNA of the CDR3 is TGTGCCAGCAGTTTTGGACGGTACACTGAAGCTTTCTTT. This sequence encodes CASSFGRYTEAFF.

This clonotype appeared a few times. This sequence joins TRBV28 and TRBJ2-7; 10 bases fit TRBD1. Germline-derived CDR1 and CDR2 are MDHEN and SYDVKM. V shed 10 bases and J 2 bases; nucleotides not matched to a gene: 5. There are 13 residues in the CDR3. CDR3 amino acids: CATEDRGTYEQYF. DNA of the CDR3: TGTGCCACTGAGGACAGGGGGACCTACGAGCAGTACTTC.

In DNA, the CDR3 is TGTGCCACCAGCAGAGGTACCAGGGGGCGCAACTACGAGCAGTACTTC. Residues: CATSRGTRGRNYEQYF. The V call is TRBV15, the J call TRBJ2-7, with TRBD1 identical over 8 bases. CDR1 is LNHNV, CDR2 YYDKDF, per germline (reference sequence). The CDR3 extends over 16 amino acids. V shed 1 base and J 3 bases; nucleotides not matched to a gene: 8.

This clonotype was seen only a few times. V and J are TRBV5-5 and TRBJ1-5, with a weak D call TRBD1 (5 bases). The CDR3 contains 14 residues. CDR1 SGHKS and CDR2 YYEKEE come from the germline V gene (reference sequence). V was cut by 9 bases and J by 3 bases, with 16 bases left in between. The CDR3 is CANPRGSFNQPQHF. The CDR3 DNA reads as TGTGCCAACCCTAGGGGATCATTCAATCAGCCCCAGCATTTT.

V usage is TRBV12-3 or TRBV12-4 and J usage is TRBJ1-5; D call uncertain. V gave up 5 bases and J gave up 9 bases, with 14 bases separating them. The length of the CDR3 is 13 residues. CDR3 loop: CASSPTSKGPQHF. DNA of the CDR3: TGTGCCAGCAGTCCAACCTCAAAGGGGCCCCAGCATTTT.

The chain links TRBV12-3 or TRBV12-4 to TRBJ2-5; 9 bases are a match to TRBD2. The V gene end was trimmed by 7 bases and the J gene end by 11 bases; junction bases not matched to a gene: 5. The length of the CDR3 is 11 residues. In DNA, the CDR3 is TGTGCCAGCAAGGGACTAGCTCAGCAGTACTTC. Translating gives CASKGLAQQYF.

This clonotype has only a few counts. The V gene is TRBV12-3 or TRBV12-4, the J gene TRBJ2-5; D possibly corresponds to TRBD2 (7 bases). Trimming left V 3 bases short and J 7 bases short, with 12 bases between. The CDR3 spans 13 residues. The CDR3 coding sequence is TGTGCCAGCAGTTTCCAGGGGAGGGGGACCCAGTACTTC. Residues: CASSFQGRGTQYF.

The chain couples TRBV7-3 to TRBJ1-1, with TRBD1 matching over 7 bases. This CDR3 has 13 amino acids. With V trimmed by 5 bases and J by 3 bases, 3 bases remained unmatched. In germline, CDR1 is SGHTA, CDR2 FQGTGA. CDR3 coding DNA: TGTGCCAGCAGCGCCGGGACAGACACTGAAGCTTTCTTT. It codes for CASSAGTDTEAFF.

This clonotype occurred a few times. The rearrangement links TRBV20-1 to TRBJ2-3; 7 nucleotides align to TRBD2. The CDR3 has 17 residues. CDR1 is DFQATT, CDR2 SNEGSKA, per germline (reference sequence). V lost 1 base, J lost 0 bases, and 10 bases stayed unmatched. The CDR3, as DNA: TGCAGTGCTAGAGGCCCCCAGCGGGGATCTAGCACAGATACGCAGTATTTT. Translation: CSARGPQRGSSTDTQYF.

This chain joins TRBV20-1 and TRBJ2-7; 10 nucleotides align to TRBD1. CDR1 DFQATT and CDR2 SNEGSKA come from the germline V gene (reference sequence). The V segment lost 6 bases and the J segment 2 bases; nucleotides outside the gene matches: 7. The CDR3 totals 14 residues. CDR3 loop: CSAPRDRGPYEQYF. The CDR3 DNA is TGCAGTGCCCCCCGAGACAGGGGGCCCTACGAGCAGTACTTC.

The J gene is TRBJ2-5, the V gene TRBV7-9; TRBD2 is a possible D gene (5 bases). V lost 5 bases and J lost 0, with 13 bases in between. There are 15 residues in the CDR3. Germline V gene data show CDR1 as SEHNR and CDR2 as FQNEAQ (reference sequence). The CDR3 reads CASSLPGKNQETQYF. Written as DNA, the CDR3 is TGTGCCAGCAGCCTCCCCGGGAAAAACCAAGAGACCCAGTACTTC.

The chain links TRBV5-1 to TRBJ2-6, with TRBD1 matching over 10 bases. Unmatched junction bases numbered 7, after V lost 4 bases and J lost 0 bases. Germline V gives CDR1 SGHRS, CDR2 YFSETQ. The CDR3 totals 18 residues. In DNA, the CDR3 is TGCGCCAGCAGCCCCTCGACAGGGGGCCACTCTGGGGCCAACGTCCTGACTTTC. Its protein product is CASSPSTGGHSGANVLTF.

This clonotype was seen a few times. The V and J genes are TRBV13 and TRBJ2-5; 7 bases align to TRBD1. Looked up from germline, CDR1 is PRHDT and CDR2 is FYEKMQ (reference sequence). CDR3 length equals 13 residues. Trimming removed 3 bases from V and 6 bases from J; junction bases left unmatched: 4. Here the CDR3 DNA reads TGTGCCAGCAGCTTGACAGGGAGAAAGACCCAGTACTTC. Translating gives CASSLTGRKTQYF.

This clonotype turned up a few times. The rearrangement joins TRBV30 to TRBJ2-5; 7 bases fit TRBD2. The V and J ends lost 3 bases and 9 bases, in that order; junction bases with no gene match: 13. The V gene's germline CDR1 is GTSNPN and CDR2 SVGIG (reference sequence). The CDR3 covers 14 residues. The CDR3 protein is CAWRGRDRFSAQYF. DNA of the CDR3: TGTGCCTGGAGGGGGAGGGACCGGTTCTCGGCCCAGTACTTC.

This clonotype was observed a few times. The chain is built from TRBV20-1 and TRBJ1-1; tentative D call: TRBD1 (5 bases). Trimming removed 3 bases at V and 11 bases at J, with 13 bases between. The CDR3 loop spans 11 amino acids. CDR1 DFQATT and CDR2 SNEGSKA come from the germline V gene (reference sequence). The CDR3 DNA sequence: TGCAGTGCTAGGGGGGATGATAAGGCTTTCTTT. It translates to CSARGDDKAFF.

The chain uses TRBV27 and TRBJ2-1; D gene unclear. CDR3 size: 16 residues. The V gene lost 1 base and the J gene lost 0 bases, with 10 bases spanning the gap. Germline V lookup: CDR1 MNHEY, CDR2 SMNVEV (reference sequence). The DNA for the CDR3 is TGTGCCAGCAGTTTATACCCGCCAAGCTCCTACAATGAGCAGTTCTTC. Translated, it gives CASSLYPPSSYNEQFF.

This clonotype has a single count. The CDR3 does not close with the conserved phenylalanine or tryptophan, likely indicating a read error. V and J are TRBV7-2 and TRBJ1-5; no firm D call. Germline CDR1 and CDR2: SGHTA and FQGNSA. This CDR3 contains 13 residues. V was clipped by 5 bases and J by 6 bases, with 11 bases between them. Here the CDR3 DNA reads TGTGCCAGCAGCCCCAACGAGTTTCAGCCCCAGCATTTG. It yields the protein CASSPNEFQPQHL.

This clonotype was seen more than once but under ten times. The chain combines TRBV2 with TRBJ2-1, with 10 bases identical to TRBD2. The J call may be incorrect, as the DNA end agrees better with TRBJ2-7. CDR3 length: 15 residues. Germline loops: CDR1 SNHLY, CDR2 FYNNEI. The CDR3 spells CASSDQRGGSNEQYF. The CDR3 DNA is TGTGCCAGCAGTGATCAGCGGGGGGGATCCAATGAGCAGTACTTC.

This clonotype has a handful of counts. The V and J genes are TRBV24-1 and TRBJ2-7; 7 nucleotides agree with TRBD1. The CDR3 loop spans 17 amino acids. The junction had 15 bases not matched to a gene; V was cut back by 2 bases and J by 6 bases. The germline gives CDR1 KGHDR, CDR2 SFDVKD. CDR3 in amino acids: CATSDSSRTGRRGEQYF. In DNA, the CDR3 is TGTGCCACCAGTGATTCGAGTAGGACAGGACGTAGGGGCGAGCAGTACTTC.

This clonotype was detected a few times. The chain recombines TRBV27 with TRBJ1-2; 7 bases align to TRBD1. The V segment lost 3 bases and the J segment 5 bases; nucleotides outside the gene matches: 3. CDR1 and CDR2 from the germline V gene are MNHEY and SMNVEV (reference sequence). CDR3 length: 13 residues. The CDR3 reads CASSFQQGYGYTF. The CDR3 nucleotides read TGTGCCAGCAGTTTTCAACAGGGGTATGGCTACACCTTC.

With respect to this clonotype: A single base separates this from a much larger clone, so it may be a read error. The CDR3 nucleotides read TGTGCCAGCAGTCCCCCAGGACACTTACAGGGGGCAGGTGGCCACACCTTC. Protein: CASSPPGHLQGAGGHTF. The chain recombines TRBV12-3 or TRBV12-4 with TRBJ1-2; TRBD1 aligns across 9 bases. The CDR3 is 17 residues long.

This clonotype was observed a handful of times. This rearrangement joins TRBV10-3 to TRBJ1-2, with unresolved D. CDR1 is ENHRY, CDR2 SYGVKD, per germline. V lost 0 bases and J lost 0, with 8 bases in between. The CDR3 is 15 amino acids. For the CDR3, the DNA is TGTGCCATCAGTGAGTCTCCGGCAACTAACTATGGCTACACCTTC. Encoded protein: CAISESPATNYGYTF.

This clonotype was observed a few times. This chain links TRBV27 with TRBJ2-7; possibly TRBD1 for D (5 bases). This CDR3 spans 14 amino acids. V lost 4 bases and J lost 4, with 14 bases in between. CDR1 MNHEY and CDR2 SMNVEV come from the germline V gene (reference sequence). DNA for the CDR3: TGTGCCAGCAGTTCCAACGCTAGACAGTACGAGCAGTACTTC. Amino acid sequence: CASSSNARQYEQYF.

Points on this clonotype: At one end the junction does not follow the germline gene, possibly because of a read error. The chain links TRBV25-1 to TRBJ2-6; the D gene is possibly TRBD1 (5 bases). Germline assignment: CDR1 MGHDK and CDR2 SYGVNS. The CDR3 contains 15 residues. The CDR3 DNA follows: TGTGCCAGCAGTGAATACTCCACTGGGGCCAACGCCCTGACTTTC. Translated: CASSEYSTGANALTF.

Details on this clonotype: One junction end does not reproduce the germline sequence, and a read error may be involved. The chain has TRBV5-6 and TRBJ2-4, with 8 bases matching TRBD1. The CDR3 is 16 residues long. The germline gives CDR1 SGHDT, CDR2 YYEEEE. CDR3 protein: CASSLGGQVAKNLQYF. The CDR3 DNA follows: TGTGCCAGCAGCTTAGGGGGACAGGTAGCCAAAAACCTTCAGTACTTC.

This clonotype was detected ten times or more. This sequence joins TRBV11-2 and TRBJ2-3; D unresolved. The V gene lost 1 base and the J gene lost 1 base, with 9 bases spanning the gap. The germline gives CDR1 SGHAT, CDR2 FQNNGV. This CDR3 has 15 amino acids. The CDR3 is CASSLARTGTDTQYF. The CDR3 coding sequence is TGTGCCAGCAGCTTAGCCCGAACAGGCACAGATACGCAGTATTTT.

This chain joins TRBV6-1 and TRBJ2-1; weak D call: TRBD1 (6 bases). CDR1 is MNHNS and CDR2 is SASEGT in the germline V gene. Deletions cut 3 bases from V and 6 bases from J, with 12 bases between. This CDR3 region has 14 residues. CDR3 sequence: CASSDPPGANEQFF. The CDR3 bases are TGTGCCAGCAGTGATCCCCCAGGGGCCAATGAGCAGTTCTTC.

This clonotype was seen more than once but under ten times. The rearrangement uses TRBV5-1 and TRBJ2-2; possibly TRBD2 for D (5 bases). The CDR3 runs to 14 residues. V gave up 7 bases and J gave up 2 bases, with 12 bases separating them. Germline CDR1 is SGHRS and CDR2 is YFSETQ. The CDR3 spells CASRLGDNTGELFF. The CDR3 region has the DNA TGCGCCAGCCGCCTCGGGGATAACACCGGGGAGCTGTTTTTT.